A single sample gave rise to the 3 T cell receptor beta chains below, sequenced in a study of identical twins. TCRdb re-analysed the 5' RACE reads in MiXCR, keeping a single row per CDR3 protein. In the table there are around 680,000 distinct CDR3 sequences, 8.6% of which are singletons. These data were also reused for a study on yellow fever vaccine responses in identical twins.

Sequences were obtained from PBMCs. The receptors stem from a woman younger than 35 in good health.

In this sample, this clonotype turned up many times. The V gene is TRBV9, the J gene TRBJ1-2; D uncertain. Germline V CDR1 and CDR2: SGDLS, YYNGEE. V shed 4 bases and J shed 3 bases, with 16 bases lying between them. The CDR3 extends over 15 amino acids. In DNA form, the CDR3 reads TGTGCCAGCAGCCTCCCGGACGGCCGATACTATGGCTACACCTTC. It specifies CASSLPDGRYYGYTF.

This sequence joins TRBV24-1 and TRBJ1-5; no clear D gene. The V and J ends lost 3 bases and 5 bases respectively, with 10 bases between them. Germline lookup yields CDR1 KGHDR and CDR2 SFDVKD. CDR3 size: 14 residues. The CDR3 loop reads CATSDHTDYQPQHF. CDR3 nucleotide sequence: TGTGCCACCAGTGATCACACTGATTATCAGCCCCAGCATTTT.

This clonotype was counted at least ten times. The chain joins TRBV3-1 to TRBJ2-1; D remains ambiguous. Germline CDR1 and CDR2: LGHDT and YNNKEL (reference sequence). Trimming took off 4 bases at V and 6 bases at J, with 10 bases between the two ends. The CDR3 length is 13 residues. In DNA, the CDR3 is TGTGCCAGCAGCCTTAACGCACGCAATGAGCAGTTCTTC. Residues: CASSLNARNEQFF.